The clone carrying this TCR beta chain was found once. Antigen specificity is unknown. This CDR3 is built from 14 residues. The germline gives CDR1 LNHDA, CDR2 SQIVND (reference sequence). With 1 base removed from V and 6 bases from J, the gap between germline ends came to 9 bases. This entry comes from a study of chemoradiotherapy in HPV16-positive cancers. Study at large: Candidate HPV-specific clones and shared TCR motifs came from a couple of HPV16-positive patients.

Study results and limitations: The functional HPV-specific definition rests on just two HPV16-positive patients. Better recurrence-free survival went with HPV-responsive T-cell expansion in HPV16-positive patients. Candidate HPV-specific clones and E7-related TCR motifs grew in tumor during treatment.

Sequencing used immunoSEQ multiplex PCR; TCRdb keeps in-frame clones, though not all of them. This sample has more than 15,000 clones, with about four fifths found just once. Sampling was conducted from a patient who underwent chemoradiotherapy. The rearrangement joins TRBV19 to TRBJ2-2; D is perhaps TRBD2 (5 bases). The sequence came from a human donor with HPV-associated anogenital cancer. The CDR3 DNA is TGTGCCAGTAGTATAGTTCTAGCTGCCGGGGAGCTGTTTTTT. Translated, it gives CASSIVLAAGELFF.